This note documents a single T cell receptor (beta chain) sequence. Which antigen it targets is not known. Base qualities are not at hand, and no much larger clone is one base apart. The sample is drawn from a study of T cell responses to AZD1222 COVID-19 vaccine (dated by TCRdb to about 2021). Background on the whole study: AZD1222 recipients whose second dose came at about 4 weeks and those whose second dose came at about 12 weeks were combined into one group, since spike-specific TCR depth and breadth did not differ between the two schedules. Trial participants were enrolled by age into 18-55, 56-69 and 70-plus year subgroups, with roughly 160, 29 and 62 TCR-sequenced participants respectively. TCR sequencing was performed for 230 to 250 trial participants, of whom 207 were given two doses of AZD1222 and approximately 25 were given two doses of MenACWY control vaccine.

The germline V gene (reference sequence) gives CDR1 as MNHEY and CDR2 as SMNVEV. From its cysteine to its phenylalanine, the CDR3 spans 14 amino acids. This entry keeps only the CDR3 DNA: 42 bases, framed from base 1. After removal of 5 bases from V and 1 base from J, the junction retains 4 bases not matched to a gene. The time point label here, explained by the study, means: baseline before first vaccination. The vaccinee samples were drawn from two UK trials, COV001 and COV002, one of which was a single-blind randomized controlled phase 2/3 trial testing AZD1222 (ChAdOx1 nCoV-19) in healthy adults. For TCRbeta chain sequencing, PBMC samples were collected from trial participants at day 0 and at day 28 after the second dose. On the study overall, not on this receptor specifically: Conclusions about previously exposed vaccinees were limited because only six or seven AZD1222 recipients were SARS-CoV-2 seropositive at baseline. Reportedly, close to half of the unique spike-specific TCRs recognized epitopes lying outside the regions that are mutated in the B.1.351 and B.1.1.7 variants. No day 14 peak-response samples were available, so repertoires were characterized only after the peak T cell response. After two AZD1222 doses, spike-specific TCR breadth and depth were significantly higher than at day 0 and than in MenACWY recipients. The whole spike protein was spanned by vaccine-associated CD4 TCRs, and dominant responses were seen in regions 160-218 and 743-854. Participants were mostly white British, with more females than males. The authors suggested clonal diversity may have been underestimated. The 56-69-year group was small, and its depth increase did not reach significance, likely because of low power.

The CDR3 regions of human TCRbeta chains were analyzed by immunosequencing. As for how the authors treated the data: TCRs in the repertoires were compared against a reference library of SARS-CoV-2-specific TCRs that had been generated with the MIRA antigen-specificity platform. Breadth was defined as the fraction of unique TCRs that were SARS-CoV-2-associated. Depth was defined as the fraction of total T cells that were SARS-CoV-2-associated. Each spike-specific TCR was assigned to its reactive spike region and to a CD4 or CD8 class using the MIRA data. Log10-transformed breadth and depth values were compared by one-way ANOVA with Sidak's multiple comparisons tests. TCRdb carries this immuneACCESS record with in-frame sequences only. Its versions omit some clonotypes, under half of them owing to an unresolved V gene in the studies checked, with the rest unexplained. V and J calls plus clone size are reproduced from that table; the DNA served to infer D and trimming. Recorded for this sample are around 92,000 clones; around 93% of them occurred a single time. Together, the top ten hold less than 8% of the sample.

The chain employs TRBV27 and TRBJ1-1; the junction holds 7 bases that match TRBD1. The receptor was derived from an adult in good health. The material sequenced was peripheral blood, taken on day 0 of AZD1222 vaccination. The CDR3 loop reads CASSLRQGNTEAFF. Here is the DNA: TGTGCCAGCAGTCTACGACAGGGGAACACTGAAGCTTTCTTT.